Listed below are T cell receptor beta chains from one sample, sequenced in a study of identical twins. Each CDR3 protein is one row after TCRdb ran MiXCR on the 5' RACE reads. The sample carries fewer than 900,000 distinct CDR3 sequences, 15% to 20% recorded once. These same records also appear under a second study, on T cells expressing NK-cell markers.

The sequenced sample was PBMCs. Receptors originate from a woman aged 18-29 years in good health. Each CDR3 is given with its conserved first and last residue. D genes are given only for firm matches. Rows give clone size only sometimes, using once, few, many, or a class for an expanded clone.

abundance	v_gene	d_gene	j_gene	CDR3aa	CDR3nt
few	TRBV12-3/TRBV12-4	TRBD2	TRBJ2-2	CASSPGLAGVAGELFF	TGTGCCAGCAGTCCGGGACTAGCGGGGGTGGCCGGGGAGCTGTTTTTT
few	TRBV5-1	-	TRBJ2-5	CASRDQRDIKETQYF	TGCGCCAGCAGAGATCAGCGGGACATAAAAGAGACCCAGTACTTC
-	TRBV30	-	TRBJ2-7	CAWRVYSGIGEQYF	TGTGCCTGGAGGGTGTATTCCGGGATCGGCGAGCAGTACTTC
-	TRBV20-1	-	TRBJ1-3	CSAPNPGHPGNTIYF	TGCAGTGCGCCGAATCCGGGACACCCGGGAAACACCATATATTTT
-	TRBV10-1	-	TRBJ2-7	CASSEGENYEQYF	TGCGCCAGCAGTGAGGGGGAAAACTACGAGCAGTACTTC
few	TRBV5-6	-	TRBJ2-3	CASSFGGFQDTQYF	TGTGCCAGCAGCTTTGGGGGGTTTCAAGATACGCAGTATTTT
-	TRBV30	-	TRBJ2-7	CAWSLGGEQYF	TGTGCCTGGAGTCTCGGTGGCGAGCAGTACTTC
-	TRBV7-2	-	TRBJ2-2	CASSSGPSTGELFF	TGTGCCAGCAGCTCGGGTCCATCAACCGGGGAGCTGTTTTTT
-	TRBV12-3/TRBV12-4	-	TRBJ2-3	CASSYFGTTQYF	TGTGCCAGCAGTTATTTCGGGACTACGCAGTATTTT
-	TRBV4-1	-	TRBJ1-5	CASSHRQANQPQHF	TGCGCCAGCAGCCACCGACAGGCCAATCAGCCCCAGCATTTT
many	TRBV7-9	TRBD2	TRBJ2-5	CASTGATSGGQETQYF	TGTGCCAGCACCGGGGCGACTAGCGGGGGCCAAGAGACCCAGTACTTC
many	TRBV19	-	TRBJ2-4	CASSLSNIQYF	TGTGCCAGTAGTTTATCAAACATTCAGTACTTC
few	TRBV29-1	TRBD2	TRBJ2-7	CSVTGGPYEQYF	TGCAGCGTTACGGGGGGTCCCTACGAGCAGTACTTC
-	TRBV5-1	TRBD2	TRBJ2-1	CASSLAGETYNEQFF	TGTGCCAGCAGCTTAGCGGGGGAAACCTACAATGAGCAGTTCTTC
few	TRBV20-1	-	TRBJ1-4	CSATPSGLGREKLFF	TGCAGTGCTACGCCCTCGGGGCTCGGGCGGGAAAAACTGTTTTTT
many	TRBV20-1	-	TRBJ1-1	CSARERDTEAFF	TGCAGTGCTAGAGAACGGGACACTGAAGCTTTCTTT
many	TRBV18	-	TRBJ2-5	CASSPGHQETQYF	TGTGCCAGCTCACCAGGGCACCAAGAGACCCAGTACTTC
-	TRBV30	-	TRBJ2-3	CAWSVGWGRSTDTQYF	TGTGCCTGGAGTGTCGGCTGGGGTCGGAGCACAGATACGCAGTATTTT
-	TRBV12-3/TRBV12-4	TRBD1	TRBJ2-7	CASSSSTGGTQYF	TGTGCCAGCAGCTCAAGCACAGGGGGCACTCAGTACTTC
-	TRBV7-9	-	TRBJ1-6	CASSPPRVGNSPLHF	TGTGCCAGCAGCCCCCCGCGGGTTGGTAATTCACCCCTCCACTTT
few	TRBV12-3/TRBV12-4	-	TRBJ2-3	CASTALLEAERADTQYF	TGTGCCAGCACAGCCCTTCTCGAGGCCGAGCGGGCAGATACGCAGTATTTT
-	TRBV5-1	-	TRBJ1-3	CASSLGDTSGNTIYF	TGCGCCAGCAGCTTGGGGGATACCTCTGGAAACACCATATATTTT
-	TRBV30	-	TRBJ2-1	CAWSLIRNEQFF	TGTGCCTGGAGTTTAATCCGCAATGAGCAGTTCTTC
-	TRBV27	-	TRBJ2-1	CASSPTVRSVNEQFF	TGTGCCAGCAGCCCGACTGTCCGTAGCGTTAATGAGCAGTTCTTC
-	TRBV20-1	TRBD2	TRBJ2-1	CSARGLADRNEQFF	TGCAGTGCTAGAGGACTAGCAGATCGCAATGAGCAGTTCTTC
few	TRBV5-1	-	TRBJ2-6	CASSLLGQNTGANVLTF	TGCGCCAGCAGCTTGCTAGGACAGAATACGGGGGCCAACGTCCTGACTTTC
many	TRBV12-3/TRBV12-4	-	TRBJ1-2	CASSQTRRGYTF	TGTGCCAGCAGCCAGACTCGGCGTGGCTACACCTTC
-	TRBV7-2	TRBD2	TRBJ2-2	CATRLASNTGELFF	TGTGCCACTCGACTAGCGTCGAACACCGGGGAGCTGTTTTTT